Listed here is a single T cell receptor beta chain. The antigen remains undetermined. Primers for the PCR totalled 60 Vbeta and 13 Jbeta. Generated by immunoSEQ multiplex PCR, the TCRdb table keeps only in-frame clones and is missing some. The data show roughly 180,000 clones, approximately 81% seen once. This sample was taken from a study of cytomegalovirus exposure and HLA in healthy donors. Trimming removed 6 bases at V and 9 bases at J, with 18 bases between. This CDR3 region has 13 residues. Looked up from germline, CDR1 is MDHEN and CDR2 is SYDVKM. Findings of the study overall: A reported reduction in N-insertions relative to the roughly 700-donor mean was seen in an Asian-associated ancestry cluster in a later analysis.

The V and J genes are TRBV28 and TRBJ2-7; D perhaps matches TRBD2 (5 bases). This receptor was identified in a boy aged 10-17 years in good health and CMV-seronegative. The sample taken for sequencing was PBMCs. CDR3 nucleotides: TGTGCCAGCAGCCCGATTGATGTGAGCGGGCAGTACTTC. It encodes CASSPIDVSGQYF. Drawing the rest from reference TRBV28 and TRBJ2-7, the complete variable domain is DVKVTQSSRYLVKRTGEKVFLECVQDMDHENMFWYRQDPGLGLRLIYFSYDVKMKEKGDIPEGYSVSREKKERFSLILESASTNQTSMYLCASSPIDVSGQYFGPGTRLTVT.